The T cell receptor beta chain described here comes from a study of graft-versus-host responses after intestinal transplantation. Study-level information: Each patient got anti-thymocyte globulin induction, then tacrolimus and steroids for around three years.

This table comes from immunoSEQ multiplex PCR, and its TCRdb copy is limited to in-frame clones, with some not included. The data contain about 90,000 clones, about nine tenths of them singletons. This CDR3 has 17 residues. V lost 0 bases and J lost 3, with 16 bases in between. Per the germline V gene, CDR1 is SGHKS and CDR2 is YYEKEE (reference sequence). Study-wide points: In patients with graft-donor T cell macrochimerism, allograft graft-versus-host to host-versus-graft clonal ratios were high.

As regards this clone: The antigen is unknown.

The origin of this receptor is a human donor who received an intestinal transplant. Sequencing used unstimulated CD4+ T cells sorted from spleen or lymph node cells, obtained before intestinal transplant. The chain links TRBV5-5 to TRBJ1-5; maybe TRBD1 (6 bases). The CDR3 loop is CASSLAGVEVPNQPQHF. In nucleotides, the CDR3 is TGTGCCAGCAGCTTGGCAGGGGTTGAGGTTCCCAATCAGCCCCAGCATTTT.